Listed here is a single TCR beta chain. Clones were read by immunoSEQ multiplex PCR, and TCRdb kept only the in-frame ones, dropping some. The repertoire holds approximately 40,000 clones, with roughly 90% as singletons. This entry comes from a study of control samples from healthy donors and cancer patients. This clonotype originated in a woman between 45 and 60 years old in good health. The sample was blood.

The CDR3 bases are TGTGCCAGCAGCTCCCGACAGGGAGGAGGCTACACCTTC. Translating gives CASSSRQGGGYTF. This rearrangement joins TRBV5-6 to TRBJ1-2, with 7 positions matching TRBD1. Germline lookup yields CDR1 SGHDT and CDR2 YYEEEE. V lost 3 bases to trimming and J lost 8 bases; unmatched junction nucleotides: 7. The CDR3 is made up of 13 amino acids.